The 25 T cell receptor beta chains below were found in one sample sequenced in a study of OX40 agonist ivuxolimab in advanced cancers. Sequenced by immunoSEQ multiplex PCR; TCRdb stores in-frame clones only, minus some. Of some 80,000 clones detected, approximately 89% appear once; the ten largest clones hold around 0.4%. The material sequenced was CD4+ or CD8+ T cells sorted from blood, taken in a trial of the OX40 agonist ivuxolimab. The receptors come from an adult with an advanced solid tumor such as melanoma, head and neck, liver or kidney cancer.

V gene TRBV27 combines with J gene TRBJ1-4, with 7 positions matching TRBD1. Germline CDR1 reads MNHEY; CDR2 reads SMNVEV (reference sequence). With 5 bases clipped from V and 6 bases from J, the junction kept 9 bases outside the gene matches. The CDR3 is made up of 15 amino acids. The CDR3 bases are TGTGCCAGCAGTGGACCTGCCAGGGGGGATGAAAAACTGTTTTTT. This translates into CASSGPARGDEKLFF.

The V call is TRBV7-2, the J call TRBJ2-7; TRBD1 matches at 9 bases. This CDR3 comprises 14 residues. Germline V lookup: CDR1 SGHTA, CDR2 FQGNSA. V lost 6 bases, J lost 2 bases, and 5 bases stayed unmatched. DNA of the CDR3: TGTGCCAGCAGTTCCCGACAGGGGGCCTACGAGCAGTACTTC. It specifies CASSSRQGAYEQYF.

In its sample, this clone was seen once. The chain combines TRBV7-2 with TRBJ2-1, with a weak D call TRBD1 (5 bases). Trimming stripped 5 bases from V and 4 bases from J, with 15 bases between. Germline V CDR1 and CDR2: SGHTA, FQGNSA. The CDR3 runs to 15 residues. DNA for the CDR3: TGTGCCAGCAGCCGAACACAGGACCCTTACAATGAGCAGTTCTTC. Protein product: CASSRTQDPYNEQFF.

The chain employs TRBV18 and TRBJ2-1; 11 nucleotides align to TRBD2. Unmatched junction bases numbered 6, after V lost 0 bases and J lost 8 bases. The length of the CDR3 is 16 residues. Germline V CDR1 and CDR2: KGHSH, LQKENI. The CDR3 spells CASSPPVTSGSDEQFF. In nucleotides, the CDR3 is TGTGCCAGCTCACCACCGGTCACTAGCGGGAGTGATGAGCAGTTCTTC.

This chain connects TRBV5-6 to TRBJ2-3; 7 nucleotides match TRBD2. This CDR3 is 13 amino acids long. The junction had 3 bases not matched to a gene; V was cut back by 4 bases and J by 4 bases. Germline CDR1 and CDR2: SGHDT and YYEEEE. CDR3 loop: CASSRGVPDTQYF. DNA for the CDR3: TGTGCCAGCAGCCGGGGGGTCCCAGATACGCAGTATTTT.

The chain links TRBV19 to TRBJ1-2, with 8 bases that match TRBD1. After removal of 7 bases from V and 4 bases from J, the junction contained 14 bases not matched to a gene. Germline V gene data show CDR1 as LNHDA and CDR2 as SQIVND (reference sequence). The CDR3 extends over 16 amino acids. This CDR3 is CASNTPGQGLSYGYTF. The DNA of the CDR3 is TGTGCCAGTAATACGCCCGGACAGGGCCTGTCCTATGGCTACACCTTC.

Worth noting for this clone: Distinct nucleotide sequences in the sample also encode this CDR3. The gene calls are TRBV19 and TRBJ2-7; a possible D gene is TRBD1 (6 bases). The CDR3 sequence is 14 residues long. Germline loops: CDR1 LNHDA, CDR2 SQIVND (reference sequence). Trimming left V 1 base short and J 3 bases short, with 10 bases between. This CDR3 reads CASSIARGGYEQYF. CDR3 DNA: TGTGCCAGTAGTATAGCCAGGGGCGGCTACGAGCAGTACTTC.

CDR3 protein: CASMGTYNEQFF. The CDR3 DNA sequence: TGTGCCAGCATGGGAACCTACAATGAGCAGTTCTTC. J is TRBJ2-1 and V is TRBV6-6, with no clear D. The germline gives CDR1 MNHNY, CDR2 SVGAGI (reference sequence). V was shortened by 7 bases and J by 2 bases, with 6 bases between the two germline ends. The CDR3 has 12 residues.

This sequence joins TRBV7-9 and TRBJ2-3; unclear D gene. CDR1 SEHNR and CDR2 FQNEAQ come from the germline V gene (reference sequence). The CDR3 is 11 residues long. The V and J ends lost 4 bases and 6 bases respectively, with 5 bases between them. The CDR3 DNA reads TGTGCCAGCAGCTCCACCGATACGCAGTATTTT. It yields the protein CASSSTDTQYF.

This rearrangement joins TRBV2 to TRBJ2-5; TRBD1 agrees at 9 bases. From germline, CDR1 is SNHLY and CDR2 FYNNEI. J lost 5 bases, V lost 6 bases, and 4 bases had no gene match. CDR3 length equals 13 residues. The CDR3: CASRTGGWETQYF. CDR3 nucleotides: TGTGCCAGCAGAACAGGGGGCTGGGAGACCCAGTACTTC.

The chain is built from TRBV6-6 and TRBJ2-7, with no clear D. Trimming pared 0 bases from V and 3 bases from J, leaving 3 bases between. Germline CDR1 reads MNHNY; CDR2 reads SVGAGI (reference sequence). The CDR3 extends over 12 amino acids. This chain's CDR3 is CASSYSLYEQYF. The CDR3, as DNA: TGTGCCAGCAGTTACTCTCTCTACGAGCAGTACTTC.

The chain recombines TRBV5-1 with TRBJ1-2; TRBD1 aligns across 7 bases. J lost 5 bases, V lost 0 bases, and 10 bases had no gene match. The germline CDR1 and CDR2 sequences are SGHRS and YFSETQ. The CDR3 is made up of 16 amino acids. The CDR3 reads CASSLDLGQSYYGYTF. CDR3 DNA sequence: TGCGCCAGCAGCTTGGACCTGGGACAGAGCTATTATGGCTACACCTTC.

The gene calls are TRBV19 and TRBJ2-1, with TRBD2 matching over 8 bases. The CDR3 loop spans 15 amino acids. Germline V gene lookup returns CDR1 LNHDA and CDR2 SQIVND (reference sequence). J gave up 0 bases and V 5 bases, and 3 bases lay outside the gene matches. This CDR3 is CASSQAGVSYNEQFF. CDR3 sequence (DNA): TGTGCCAGTAGTCAAGCGGGAGTCTCCTACAATGAGCAGTTCTTC.

There are a few counts of this clone. The J gene is TRBJ1-1, the V gene TRBV19, with 8 bases that match TRBD1. V gave up 6 bases and J gave up 5 bases; unmatched junction bases: 8. CDR3 length: 14 amino acids. Germline CDR1 is LNHDA and CDR2 is SQIVND (reference sequence). CDR3 in amino acids: CASRHRDRTTEAFF. DNA for the CDR3: TGTGCCAGTAGGCACCGGGACAGGACTACTGAAGCTTTCTTT. The entire variable domain, with the rest obtained from reference TRBV19 and TRBJ1-1, is as follows: DGGITQSPKYLFRKEGQNVTLSCEQNLNHDAMYWYRQDPGQGLRLIYYSQIVNDFQKGDIAEGYSVSREKKESFPLTVTSAQKNPTAFYLCASRHRDRTTEAFFGQGTRLTVV.

The chain recombines TRBV2 with TRBJ2-5; weak D call: TRBD2 (6 bases). Looked up from germline, CDR1 is SNHLY and CDR2 is FYNNEI. V was clipped by 5 bases and J by 1 base, with 11 bases between them. CDR3 length equals 14 residues. CDR3 nucleotide sequence: TGTGCCAGCAGTACCCAGGGACTCCAAGAGACCCAGTACTTC. Residues: CASSTQGLQETQYF.

The chain is built from TRBV6-5 and TRBJ2-7, with 12 bases that match TRBD2. This CDR3 spans 15 amino acids. Germline CDR1 is MNHEY and CDR2 is SVGAGI. With V trimmed by 2 bases and J by 3 bases, 2 bases remained unmatched. CDR3 nucleotides: TGTGCCAGCAGTTACGAGGGACTAGCGGGCTACGAGCAGTACTTC. Translating it yields CASSYEGLAGYEQYF.

J is TRBJ2-7 and V is TRBV5-1; 7 nucleotides agree with TRBD2. The CDR3 totals 16 residues. Per the germline V gene, CDR1 is SGHRS and CDR2 is YFSETQ. The V and J ends lost 0 bases and 0 bases, in that order; junction bases with no gene match: 6. As DNA, the CDR3 is TGCGCCAGCAGCTTGGAAACGAGCGGGATCTCCTACGAGCAGTACTTC. Translation gives CASSLETSGISYEQYF.

This clone was recorded once. This rearrangement joins TRBV30 to TRBJ1-2; 8 bases are shared with TRBD1. This CDR3 region has 15 residues. Trimming took 1 base from V and 5 from J; bases not matched to a gene: 9. CDR1 GTSNPN and CDR2 SVGIG come from the germline V gene (reference sequence). Written as DNA, the CDR3 is TGTGCCTGGAGTGATACAGGGGGAGCTTATTATGGCTACACCTTC. It translates to CAWSDTGGAYYGYTF.

This clone was seen a single time. This sequence joins TRBV29-1 and TRBJ2-2; 10 bases line up with TRBD1. The V and J ends lost 4 bases and 5 bases, in that order; junction bases with no gene match: 4. Germline CDR1 SQVTM, CDR2 ANQGSEA. This CDR3 spans 14 amino acids. The CDR3 spells CSVGQGAGTGELFF. DNA for the CDR3: TGCAGCGTTGGACAGGGGGCGGGGACCGGGGAGCTGTTTTTT.

This sequence joins TRBV19 and TRBJ2-3; D gene uncertain. The V end was cut by 8 bases, the J end by 4 bases, with 22 bases between. In germline, CDR1 is LNHDA, CDR2 SQIVND (reference sequence). The CDR3 has 16 residues. The CDR3 region has the DNA TGTGCCAGTGAATCAGGACGAGGTTTTTCTGCAGATACGCAGTATTTT. Its protein is CASESGRGFSADTQYF.

This chain connects TRBV7-9 to TRBJ2-1, with TRBD2 matching 7 bases. The J segment lost 8 bases and the V segment lost 1 base, leaving 2 bases of the junction unmatched. This CDR3 comprises 13 residues. The germline V gene has CDR1 SEHNR and CDR2 FQNEAQ (reference sequence). The CDR3 loop is CASSLGTSDEQFF. The DNA of the CDR3 is TGTGCCAGCAGCTTAGGGACTAGTGATGAGCAGTTCTTC.

This clone is medium-sized in the sample. This rearrangement joins TRBV30 to TRBJ2-1, with unresolved D. Germline V gene data show CDR1 as GTSNPN and CDR2 as SVGIG (reference sequence). Trimming shortened V by 2 bases and J by 0 bases, and 11 bases separated the two germline ends. The CDR3 covers 15 residues. CDR3 sequence reads: CAWSLQQFSYNEQFF. Here the CDR3 DNA reads TGTGCCTGGAGTCTCCAGCAGTTCTCCTACAATGAGCAGTTCTTC.

The chain recombines TRBV11-2 with TRBJ1-1; D call uncertain. V shed 5 bases and J shed 10 bases, with 17 bases lying between them. The germline gives CDR1 SGHAT, CDR2 FQNNGV. The CDR3 consists of 13 residues. The CDR3 DNA is TGTGCCAGCAGCCGTCAAGACACCTTAGGAGCTTTCTTT. Translation: CASSRQDTLGAFF.

The rearrangement links TRBV27 to TRBJ2-3; 9 nucleotides line up with TRBD1. Trimming cost V 6 bases and J 2 bases; bases outside gene matches: 9. This CDR3 is 16 amino acids long. Germline values: CDR1 MNHEY, CDR2 SMNVEV (reference sequence). The CDR3 DNA reads TGTGCCAGCAGCCTCCATCGGGACAGGGTCACAGATACGCAGTATTTT. It codes for CASSLHRDRVTDTQYF.

The chain combines TRBV5-4 with TRBJ2-1, with D tentatively TRBD1 (6 bases). The CDR3 has 15 amino acids. Germline CDR1 and CDR2: SGHNT and YYREEE (reference sequence). The V gene lost 3 bases and the J gene lost 10 bases, with 20 bases spanning the gap. CDR3 sequence: CASSYAGTLRGEQFF. In DNA, the CDR3 is TGTGCCAGCAGCTACGCCGGGACACTAAGAGGGGAGCAGTTCTTC.